Shown below are 15 T cell receptor beta chains from a single sample sequenced in a study of cytomegalovirus exposure and HLA in healthy donors. Clones were read by immunoSEQ multiplex PCR, and TCRdb kept only the in-frame ones, dropping some. This table holds 200,000 to 250,000 clones, approximately 88% found once. Sequencing was performed on PBMCs. These receptors originate from a woman aged 25 to 39 in good health and CMV-seropositive.

The CDR3 is CASSPSRDPYEQYF. The CDR3 nucleotides are TGTGCCAGCAGCCCTTCCAGGGACCCCTACGAGCAGTACTTC. The rearrangement joins TRBV7-9 to TRBJ2-7, with D perhaps given as TRBD1 or TRBD2 (5 bases each). V lost 5 bases, J lost 2 bases, and 13 bases lay in between. The germline V gene encodes CDR1 SEHNR and CDR2 FQNEAQ (reference sequence). This CDR3 spans 14 amino acids.

V gene TRBV30 combines with J gene TRBJ2-7; TRBD2 aligns across 9 bases. This CDR3 is 14 amino acids long. Germline V gene lookup returns CDR1 GTSNPN and CDR2 SVGIG (reference sequence). Trimming at V came to 1 base and at J to 2 bases, leaving 3 bases not matched to a gene. CDR3 DNA sequence: TGTGCCTGGAGTGAGACTAGCGGTCCCTACGAGCAGTACTTC. It translates to CAWSETSGPYEQYF.

The rearrangement uses TRBV6-5 and TRBJ1-2; 7 nucleotides align to TRBD1. This CDR3 region has 13 residues. CDR1 MNHEY and CDR2 SVGAGI come from the germline V gene. V lost 4 bases, J lost 8 bases, and 7 bases stayed unmatched. The CDR3: CASSFPGQRGYTF. DNA for the CDR3: TGTGCCAGCAGTTTCCCGGGACAGAGAGGCTACACCTTC.

V is TRBV18 and J is TRBJ1-2; 7 positions agree with TRBD1. Trimming took 4 bases from V and 6 from J; bases not matched to a gene: 8. There are 14 residues in the CDR3. Germline V gene sequence: CDR1 KGHSH, CDR2 LQKENI. The CDR3 sequence is CASSLSGGLDGYTF. CDR3 coding DNA: TGTGCCAGCTCACTGTCAGGGGGTTTGGATGGCTACACCTTC.

V gene TRBV9 combines with J gene TRBJ1-2; D is possibly TRBD1 (6 bases). Germline V gene lookup returns CDR1 SGDLS and CDR2 YYNGEE. Trimming took 3 bases from V and 7 from J, leaving 19 bases between them. There are 15 residues in the CDR3. The CDR3 sequence: CASSAHQRGAAGYTF. For the CDR3, the DNA is TGTGCCAGCAGCGCTCATCAGCGGGGGGCGGCTGGCTACACCTTC. The complete variable domain, with remaining parts taken from reference TRBV9 and TRBJ1-2, reads DSGVTQTPKHLITATGQRVTLRCSPRSGDLSVYWYQQSLDQGLQFLIQYYNGEERAKGNILERFSAQQFPDLHSELNLSSLELGDSALYFCASSAHQRGAAGYTFGSGTRLTVV.

The CDR3 is CASSLAVGKAAGELFF. The CDR3 nucleotides are TGTGCCAGCAGCTTAGCGGTGGGCAAGGCGGCCGGGGAGCTGTTTTTT. This chain uses TRBV7-9 with TRBJ2-2; no clear D gene. Germline V gene data show CDR1 as SEHNR and CDR2 as FQNEAQ (reference sequence). V gave up 0 bases and J gave up 6 bases, with 14 bases separating them. The CDR3 is 16 amino acids.

In this sample, this clone turned up once. The CDR3 sequence: CASSLRGPRNEQYF. The CDR3 DNA follows: TGTGCCAGCAGTTTAAGGGGGCCCAGGAACGAGCAGTACTTC. J is TRBJ2-7 and V is TRBV28; TRBD1 matches 7 bases. The CDR3 extends over 14 amino acids. Trimming took 2 bases from V and 5 from J; bases not matched to a gene: 6. From germline, CDR1 is MDHEN and CDR2 SYDVKM.

This clone was seen a handful of times. The J gene is TRBJ1-1, the V gene TRBV6-1; the match to TRBD1 covers 7 bases. The CDR3 sequence is 15 residues long. V shed 6 bases and J 0 bases; nucleotides not matched to a gene: 7. The germline CDR1 and CDR2 sequences are MNHNS and SASEGT. The CDR3 region has the DNA TGTGCCAGCAGACATGGACAGGTCATGAACACTGAAGCTTTCTTT. It is translated as CASRHGQVMNTEAFF.

This clone has just a few counts. The chain combines TRBV9 with TRBJ2-7, with D possibly matching TRBD2 (6 bases). V shed 3 bases and J shed 6 bases, with 13 bases lying between them. CDR3 size: 13 residues. The germline gives CDR1 SGDLS, CDR2 YYNGEE. CDR3 in amino acids: CASSGLGGFEQYF. Here the CDR3 DNA reads TGTGCCAGCAGCGGACTAGGTGGATTCGAGCAGTACTTC.

This clone was seen just once. The chain combines TRBV4-1 with TRBJ2-7; D call uncertain. This CDR3 has 13 residues. V lost 1 base, J lost 3 bases, and 7 bases lay in between. Germline V lookup: CDR1 MGHRA, CDR2 YSYEKL. This CDR3 is CASSQGGNYEQYF. CDR3 nucleotide sequence: TGCGCCAGCAGCCAAGGGGGAAACTACGAGCAGTACTTC.

This chain uses TRBV30 with TRBJ1-2; the D is unclear. The CDR3 sequence is 13 residues long. V was trimmed by 0 bases and J by 2 bases, leaving 7 bases between them. Germline V CDR1 and CDR2: GTSNPN, SVGIG (reference sequence). CDR3 sequence: CAWSVSGNYGYTF. Here the CDR3 DNA reads TGTGCCTGGAGTGTCTCCGGGAACTATGGCTACACCTTC.

The chain recombines TRBV28 with TRBJ2-1; perhaps TRBD1 as D (5 bases). This CDR3 is 15 amino acids long. The V end lost 1 base, the J end lost 3 bases, and 10 bases lay between the germline ends. From germline, CDR1 is MDHEN and CDR2 SYDVKM. The CDR3 sequence: CASSLFREGYNEQFF. CDR3 nucleotide sequence: TGTGCCAGCAGTTTATTCAGGGAAGGCTACAATGAGCAGTTCTTC.

The chain is built from TRBV29-1 and TRBJ2-3, with a tentative D call TRBD2 (5 bases). This CDR3 is built from 14 residues. The V gene lost 3 bases and the J gene lost 1 base, with 11 bases spanning the gap. Germline V gene lookup returns CDR1 SQVTM and CDR2 ANQGSEA. In DNA form, the CDR3 reads TGCAGCGTTGAGACCGAAGCGGGCACAGATACGCAGTATTTT. Protein sequence: CSVETEAGTDTQYF.

This chain links TRBV9 with TRBJ2-1; 7 bases are a match to TRBD1. Germline V CDR1 and CDR2: SGDLS, YYNGEE. CDR3 length: 15 amino acids. The V gene end was trimmed by 3 bases and the J gene end by 1 base; junction bases not matched to a gene: 4. This chain's CDR3 is CASSGDSPSYNEQFF. CDR3 nucleotide sequence: TGTGCCAGCAGCGGGGACAGCCCGTCCTACAATGAGCAGTTCTTC.

This clone occurred once. The gene calls are TRBV27 and TRBJ2-3, with a weak D call TRBD2 (5 bases). Deletions cut 5 bases from V and 2 bases from J, with 11 bases between. The germline CDR1 and CDR2 sequences are MNHEY and SMNVEV (reference sequence). The CDR3 has 14 residues. CDR3 residues: CASSPRRVTDTQYF. The CDR3 DNA reads as TGTGCCAGCAGTCCTCGGCGGGTCACAGATACGCAGTATTTT.